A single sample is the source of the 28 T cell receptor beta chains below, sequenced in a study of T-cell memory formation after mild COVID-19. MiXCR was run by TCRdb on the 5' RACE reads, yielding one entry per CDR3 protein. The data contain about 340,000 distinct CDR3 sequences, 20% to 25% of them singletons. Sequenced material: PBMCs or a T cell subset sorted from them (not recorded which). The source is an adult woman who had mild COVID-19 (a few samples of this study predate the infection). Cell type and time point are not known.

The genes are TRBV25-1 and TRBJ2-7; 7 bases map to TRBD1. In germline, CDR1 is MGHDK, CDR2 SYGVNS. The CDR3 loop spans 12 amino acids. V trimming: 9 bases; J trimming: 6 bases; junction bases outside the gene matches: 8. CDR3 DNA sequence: TGTGCCAGGGGAAACAGGGGTCGCGAGCAGTACTTC. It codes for CARGNRGREQYF.

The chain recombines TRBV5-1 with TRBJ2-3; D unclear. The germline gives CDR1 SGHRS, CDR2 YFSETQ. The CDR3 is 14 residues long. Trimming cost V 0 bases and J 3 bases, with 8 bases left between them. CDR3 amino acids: CASSLGIRTDTQYF. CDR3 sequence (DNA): TGCGCCAGCAGCTTGGGAATTCGGACAGATACGCAGTATTTT. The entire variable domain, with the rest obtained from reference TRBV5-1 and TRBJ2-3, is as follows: KAGVTQTPRYLIKTRGQQVTLSCSPISGHRSVSWYQQTPGQGLQFLFEYFSETQRNKGNFPGRFSGRQFSNSRSEMNVSTLELGDSALYLCASSLGIRTDTQYFGPGTRLTVL.

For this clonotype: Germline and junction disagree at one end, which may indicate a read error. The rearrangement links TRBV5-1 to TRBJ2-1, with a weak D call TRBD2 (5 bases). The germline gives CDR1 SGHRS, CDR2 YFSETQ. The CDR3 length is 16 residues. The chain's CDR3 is CASSLEAAGPYNEQFF. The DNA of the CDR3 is TGCGCCAGCAGCTTGGAAGCGGCCGGTCCCTATAATGAGCAGTTCTTC.

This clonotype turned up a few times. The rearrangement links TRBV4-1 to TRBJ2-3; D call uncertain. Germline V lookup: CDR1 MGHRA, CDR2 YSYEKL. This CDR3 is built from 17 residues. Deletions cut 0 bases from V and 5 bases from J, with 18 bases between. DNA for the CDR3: TGCGCCAGCAGCCAAGATCGTAAAGCTTCGTGGAGAGATACGCAGTATTTT. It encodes CASSQDRKASWRDTQYF.

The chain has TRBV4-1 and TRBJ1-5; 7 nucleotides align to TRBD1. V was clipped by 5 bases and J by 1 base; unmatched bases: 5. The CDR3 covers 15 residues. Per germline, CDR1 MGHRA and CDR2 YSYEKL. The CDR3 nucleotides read TGCGCCAGCAGCTTGCGGACAGGCAGCAATCAGCCCCAGCATTTT. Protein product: CASSLRTGSNQPQHF.

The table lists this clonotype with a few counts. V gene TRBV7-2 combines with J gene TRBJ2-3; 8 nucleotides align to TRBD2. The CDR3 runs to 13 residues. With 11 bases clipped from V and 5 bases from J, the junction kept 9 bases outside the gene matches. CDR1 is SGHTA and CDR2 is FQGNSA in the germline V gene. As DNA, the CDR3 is TGTGCCGTTGGGCGGGGGGTAGGAGATACGCAGTATTTT. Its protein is CAVGRGVGDTQYF.

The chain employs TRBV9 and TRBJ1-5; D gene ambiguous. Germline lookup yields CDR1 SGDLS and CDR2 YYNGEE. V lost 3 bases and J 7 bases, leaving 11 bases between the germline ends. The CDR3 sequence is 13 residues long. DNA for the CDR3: TGTGCCAGCAGCGAGGGAGGGTGGCAGCCCCAGCATTTT. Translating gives CASSEGGWQPQHF.

The CDR3 protein is CASSPTGATDTQYF. CDR3 nucleotides: TGCGCCAGCAGCCCTACAGGGGCCACAGATACGCAGTATTTT. The chain couples TRBV5-1 to TRBJ2-3; TRBD1 matches at 7 bases. The CDR3 contains 14 residues. Looked up from germline, CDR1 is SGHRS and CDR2 is YFSETQ. J lost 2 bases, V lost 4 bases, and 4 bases had no gene match.

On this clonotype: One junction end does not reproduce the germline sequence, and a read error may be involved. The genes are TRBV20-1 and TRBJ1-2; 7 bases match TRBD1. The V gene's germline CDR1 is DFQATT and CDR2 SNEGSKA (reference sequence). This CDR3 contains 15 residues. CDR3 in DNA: TGCAGTGCGAGAGGAAGTACAGGGGCGCTGTATGGCTACACCTTC. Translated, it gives CSARGSTGALYGYTF.

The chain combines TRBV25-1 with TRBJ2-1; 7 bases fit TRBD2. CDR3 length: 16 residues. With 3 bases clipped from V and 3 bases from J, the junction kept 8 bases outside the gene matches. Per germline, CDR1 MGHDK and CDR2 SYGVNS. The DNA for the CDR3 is TGTGCCAGCAGTGAGGGGGGGGGACTCGACTACAATGAGCAGTTCTTC. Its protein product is CASSEGGGLDYNEQFF.

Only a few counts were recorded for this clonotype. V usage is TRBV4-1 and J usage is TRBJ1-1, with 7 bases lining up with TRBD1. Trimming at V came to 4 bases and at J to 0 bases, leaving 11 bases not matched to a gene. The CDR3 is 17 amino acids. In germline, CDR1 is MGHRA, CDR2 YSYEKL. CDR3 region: CASSLDRVLLLNTEAFF. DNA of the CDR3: TGCGCCAGCAGCCTCGACAGGGTATTACTATTGAACACTGAAGCTTTCTTT.

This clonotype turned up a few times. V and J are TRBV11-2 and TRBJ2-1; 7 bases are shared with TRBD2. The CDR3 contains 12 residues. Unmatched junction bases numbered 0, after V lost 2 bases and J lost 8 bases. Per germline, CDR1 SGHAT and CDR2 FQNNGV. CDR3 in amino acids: CASSLLADEQFF. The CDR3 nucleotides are TGTGCCAGCAGCTTACTAGCGGATGAGCAGTTCTTC.

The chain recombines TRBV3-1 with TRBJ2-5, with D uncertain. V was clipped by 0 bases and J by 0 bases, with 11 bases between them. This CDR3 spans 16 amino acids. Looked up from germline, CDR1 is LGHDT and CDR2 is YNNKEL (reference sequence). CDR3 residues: CASSQDLDGYQETQYF. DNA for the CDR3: TGTGCCAGCAGCCAAGATCTGGACGGGTACCAAGAGACCCAGTACTTC.

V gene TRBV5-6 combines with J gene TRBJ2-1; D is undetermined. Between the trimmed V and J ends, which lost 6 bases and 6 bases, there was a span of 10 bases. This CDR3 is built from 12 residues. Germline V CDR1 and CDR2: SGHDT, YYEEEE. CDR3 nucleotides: TGTGCCAGCACTTCCCTTTCCAATGAGCAGTTCTTC. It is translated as CASTSLSNEQFF.

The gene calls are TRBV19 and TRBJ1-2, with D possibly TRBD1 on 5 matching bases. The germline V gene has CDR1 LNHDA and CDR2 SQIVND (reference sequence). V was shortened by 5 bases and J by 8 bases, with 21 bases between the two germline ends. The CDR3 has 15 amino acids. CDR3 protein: CASSRGHDLRGGYTF. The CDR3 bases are TGTGCCAGTAGTCGGGGCCACGACCTCCGAGGAGGCTACACCTTC.

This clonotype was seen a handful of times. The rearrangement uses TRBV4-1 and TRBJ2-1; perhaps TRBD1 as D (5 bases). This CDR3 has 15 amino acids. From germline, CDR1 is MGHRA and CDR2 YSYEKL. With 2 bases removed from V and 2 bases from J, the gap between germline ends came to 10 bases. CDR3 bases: TGCGCCAGCAGCCAACAGCAGGGCCCCTACAATGAGCAGTTCTTC. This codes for CASSQQQGPYNEQFF.

The CDR3 region is CASSMGRGDTQYF. The CDR3 DNA reads as TGTGCCAGCAGTATGGGGCGGGGAGATACGCAGTATTTT. The genes are TRBV5-6 and TRBJ2-3; a possible D gene is TRBD2 (6 bases). CDR3 length: 13 amino acids. V was shortened by 5 bases and J by 5 bases, with 12 bases between the two germline ends. Germline V lookup: CDR1 SGHDT, CDR2 YYEEEE.

The CDR3 DNA sequence: TGTGCCAGCAGCCAAACGCCGAACACCGGGGAGCTGTTTTTT. Translation gives CASSQTPNTGELFF. The chain links TRBV7-3 to TRBJ2-2; D is unresolved. Germline loops: CDR1 SGHTA, CDR2 FQGTGA. The length of the CDR3 is 14 residues. The V gene lost 5 bases and the J gene lost 0 bases, with 7 bases spanning the gap.

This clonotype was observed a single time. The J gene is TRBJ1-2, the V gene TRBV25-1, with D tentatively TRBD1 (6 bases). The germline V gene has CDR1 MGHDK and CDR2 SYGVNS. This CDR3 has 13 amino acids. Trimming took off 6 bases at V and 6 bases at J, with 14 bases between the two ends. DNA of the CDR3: TGTGCCAGCAGCGGAGATGGGGGCAATGGCTACACCTTC. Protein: CASSGDGGNGYTF.

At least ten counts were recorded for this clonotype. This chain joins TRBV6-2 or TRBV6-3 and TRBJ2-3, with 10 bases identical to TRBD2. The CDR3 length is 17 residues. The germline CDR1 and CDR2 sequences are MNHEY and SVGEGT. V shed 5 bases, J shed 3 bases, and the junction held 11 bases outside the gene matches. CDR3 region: CASSDWTSGPTTDTQYF. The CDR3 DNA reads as TGTGCCAGCAGTGACTGGACTAGCGGACCAACAACAGATACGCAGTATTTT.

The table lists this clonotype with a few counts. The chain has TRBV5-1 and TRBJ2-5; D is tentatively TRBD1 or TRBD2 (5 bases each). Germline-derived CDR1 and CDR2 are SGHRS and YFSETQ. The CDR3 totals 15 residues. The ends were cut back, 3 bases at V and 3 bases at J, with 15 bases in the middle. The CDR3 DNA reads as TGCGCCAGCAGCTACCGAGGAGGACAAGAAGAGACCCAGTACTTC. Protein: CASSYRGGQEETQYF.

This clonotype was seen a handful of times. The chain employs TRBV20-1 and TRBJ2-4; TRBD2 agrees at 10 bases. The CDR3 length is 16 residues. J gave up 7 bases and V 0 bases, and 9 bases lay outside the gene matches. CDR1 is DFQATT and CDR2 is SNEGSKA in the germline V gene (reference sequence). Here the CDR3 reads CSARDLQREGRNIQYF. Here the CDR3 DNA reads TGCAGTGCTAGAGATTTACAGCGGGAGGGCCGGAACATTCAGTACTTC.

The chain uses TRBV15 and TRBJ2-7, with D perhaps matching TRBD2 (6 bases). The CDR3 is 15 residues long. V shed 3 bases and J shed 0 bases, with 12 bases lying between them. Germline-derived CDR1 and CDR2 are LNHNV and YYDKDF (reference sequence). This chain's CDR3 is CATSSASGSSYEQYF. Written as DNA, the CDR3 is TGTGCCACCAGCAGTGCATCCGGGAGCTCCTACGAGCAGTACTTC.

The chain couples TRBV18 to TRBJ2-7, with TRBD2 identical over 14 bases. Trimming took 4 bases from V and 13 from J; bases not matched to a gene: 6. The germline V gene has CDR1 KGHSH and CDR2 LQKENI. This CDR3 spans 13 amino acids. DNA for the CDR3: TGTGCCAGCTCACAGGGACTAGCGGGAGCCCATTACTTC. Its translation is CASSQGLAGAHYF. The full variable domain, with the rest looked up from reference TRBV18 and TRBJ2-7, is NAGVMQNPRHLVRRRGQEARLRCSPMKGHSHVYWYRQLPEEGLKFMVYLQKENIIDESGMPKERFSAEFPKEGPSILRIQQVVRGDSAAYFCASSQGLAGAHYFGPGTRLTVT.

The CDR3 DNA follows: TGTGCCAGCAGTCCCTGGACAGGTGCATATCAGGACACTGAAGCTTTCTTT. Residues: CASSPWTGAYQDTEAFF. The rearrangement uses TRBV27 and TRBJ1-1, with TRBD1 matching over 7 bases. The CDR3 is 17 residues long. Losses at the gene ends were 5 bases for V and 3 bases for J; bases not matched to a gene: 15. CDR1 and CDR2 from the germline V gene are MNHEY and SMNVEV (reference sequence).

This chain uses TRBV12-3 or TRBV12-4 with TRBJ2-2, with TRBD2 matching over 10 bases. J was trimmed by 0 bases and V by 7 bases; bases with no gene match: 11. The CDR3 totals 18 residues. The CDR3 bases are TGTGCCAGCACCACGAGGTCCGGACTAGCGGCGAACACCGGGGAGCTGTTTTTT. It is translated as CASTTRSGLAANTGELFF.

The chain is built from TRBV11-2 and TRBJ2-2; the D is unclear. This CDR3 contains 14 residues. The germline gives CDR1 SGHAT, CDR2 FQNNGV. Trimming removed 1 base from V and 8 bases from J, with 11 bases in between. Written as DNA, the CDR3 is TGTGCCAGCAGCTTAGCCTCACCGAGGGGGGAGCTGTTTTTT. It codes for CASSLASPRGELFF.

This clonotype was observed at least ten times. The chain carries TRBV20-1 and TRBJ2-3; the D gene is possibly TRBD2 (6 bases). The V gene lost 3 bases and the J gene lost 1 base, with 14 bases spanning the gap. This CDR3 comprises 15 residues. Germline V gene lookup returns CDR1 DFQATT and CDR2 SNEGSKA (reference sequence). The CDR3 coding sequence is TGCAGTGCTAGTCGACGGGAGCAAGGCACAGATACGCAGTATTTT. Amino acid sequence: CSASRREQGTDTQYF.